The rows below give T cell receptor beta chains drawn from one sample of a study of blood T cell repertoires in COVID-19. Assay used: immunoSEQ multiplex PCR; TCRdb lists only in-frame clones, some missing. The sample includes about 49,000 clones, roughly nine tenths seen only once; the top ten take around 3.1%. Sequenced input: peripheral blood. The source of these receptors is a human donor in a cohort sampled during active COVID-19. The CDR3 runs from the conserved cysteine through the conserved F or W. D genes are given only for firm matches.

v_gene: TRBV18; j_gene: TRBJ2-5; d_gene: -; CDR3nt: TGTGCCAGCTCGCCGCCGGGTTGGGAGACCCAGTACTTC; CDR3aa: CASSPPGWETQYF
v_gene: TRBV10-1; j_gene: TRBJ2-3; d_gene: TRBD2; CDR3nt: TGCGCCAGCTCTACTAGCGGGGCGGAGGCAGATACGCAGTATTTT; CDR3aa: CASSTSGAEADTQYF
v_gene: TRBV19; j_gene: TRBJ1-5; d_gene: TRBD1; CDR3nt: TGTGCCAGTGGCGTTGGGACAGCATATCAGCCCCAGCATTTT; CDR3aa: CASGVGTAYQPQHF
v_gene: TRBV18; j_gene: TRBJ2-5; d_gene: -; CDR3nt: TGTGCCAGCTCACCAAGGACACAAGAGACCCAGTACTTC; CDR3aa: CASSPRTQETQYF
v_gene: TRBV7-2; j_gene: TRBJ2-3; d_gene: TRBD2; CDR3nt: TGTGCCAGCAGCCTAACCTCGGGACTAGCGGGAGCGCATACGCAGTATTTT; CDR3aa: CASSLTSGLAGAHTQYF
v_gene: TRBV6-5; j_gene: TRBJ1-6; d_gene: -; CDR3nt: TGTGCCAGCAGTTACCGACAGTCCCGGGATTCACCCCTCCACTTT; CDR3aa: CASSYRQSRDSPLHF
v_gene: TRBV7-9; j_gene: TRBJ2-3; d_gene: TRBD2; CDR3nt: TGTGCCAGCAGCCCCCGCGGGACTAGCGGGGGGGCTAGCACAGATACGCAGTATTTT; CDR3aa: CASSPRGTSGGASTDTQYF
v_gene: TRBV9; j_gene: TRBJ2-6; d_gene: TRBD2; CDR3nt: TGTGCCAGCACCAACGGACTAGCTGGGGCCAACGTCCTGACTTTC; CDR3aa: CASTNGLAGANVLTF
v_gene: TRBV2; j_gene: TRBJ1-2; d_gene: TRBD1; CDR3nt: TGTGCCAGCAGCCCGGACAGGAACTATGGCTACACCTTC; CDR3aa: CASSPDRNYGYTF
v_gene: TRBV6-1; j_gene: TRBJ1-1; d_gene: TRBD1; CDR3nt: TGTGCCAGCAGTGAAAGTATCGGACAGGGAAACACTGAAGCTTTCTTT; CDR3aa: CASSESIGQGNTEAFF
v_gene: TRBV4-3; j_gene: TRBJ1-6; d_gene: -; CDR3nt: TGCGCCAGCAGCCCTCAAACAGGGTTATATTCACCCCTCCACTTT; CDR3aa: CASSPQTGLYSPLHF
v_gene: TRBV7-2; j_gene: TRBJ2-3; d_gene: TRBD2; CDR3nt: TGTGCCAGCAGCAAAGACAGCGGGGCCCCAAGCGGGGATGCAGATACGCAGTATTTT; CDR3aa: CASSKDSGAPSGDADTQYF
v_gene: TRBV2; j_gene: TRBJ1-2; d_gene: TRBD1; CDR3nt: TGTGCCAGCAGCCCGGGACAGGGGGCCTCCGGCTACACCTTC; CDR3aa: CASSPGQGASGYTF
v_gene: TRBV29-1; j_gene: TRBJ2-1; d_gene: TRBD1; CDR3nt: TGCAGCGTTCACCTGGACAGGTACTTCAATGAGCAGTTCTTC; CDR3aa: CSVHLDRYFNEQFF
v_gene: TRBV6-2/TRBV6-3; j_gene: TRBJ2-1; d_gene: TRBD2; CDR3nt: TGTGCCAGCAGTTACCGGAGCGGGAGCACCTGGAATGAGCAGTTCTTC; CDR3aa: CASSYRSGSTWNEQFF
v_gene: TRBV27; j_gene: TRBJ2-7; d_gene: -; CDR3nt: TGTGCCAGCAGCCCCGGGGTAGGGAGCCACGAGCAGTACTTC; CDR3aa: CASSPGVGSHEQYF